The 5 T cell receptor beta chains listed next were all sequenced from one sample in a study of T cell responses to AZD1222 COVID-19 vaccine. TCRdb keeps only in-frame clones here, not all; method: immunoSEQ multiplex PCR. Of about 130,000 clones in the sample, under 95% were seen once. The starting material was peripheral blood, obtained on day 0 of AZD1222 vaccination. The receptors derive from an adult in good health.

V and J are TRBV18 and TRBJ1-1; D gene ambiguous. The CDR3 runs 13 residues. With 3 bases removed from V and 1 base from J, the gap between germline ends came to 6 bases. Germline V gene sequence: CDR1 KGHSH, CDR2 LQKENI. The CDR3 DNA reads TGTGCCAGCTCACCTCCGCCGAACACTGAAGCTTTCTTT. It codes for CASSPPPNTEAFF. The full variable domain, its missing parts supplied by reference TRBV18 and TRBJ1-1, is NAGVMQNPRHLVRRRGQEARLRCSPMKGHSHVYWYRQLPEEGLKFMVYLQKENIIDESGMPKERFSAEFPKEGPSILRIQQVVRGDSAAYFCASSPPPNTEAFFGQGTRLTVV.

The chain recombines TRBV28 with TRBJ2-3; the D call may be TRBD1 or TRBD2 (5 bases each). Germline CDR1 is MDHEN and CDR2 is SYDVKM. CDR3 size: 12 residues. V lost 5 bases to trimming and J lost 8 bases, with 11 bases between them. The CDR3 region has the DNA TGTGCCAGCAGTGCTCCAGGGAGTACGCAGTATTTT. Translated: CASSAPGSTQYF.

The CDR3 here is CASTGAPRTEAFF. The CDR3 region has the DNA TGTGCCTCCACCGGGGCTCCGAGAACTGAAGCTTTCTTT. The chain links TRBV28 to TRBJ1-1; weak D call: TRBD1 (5 bases). V dropped 11 bases and J dropped 5 bases, with 18 bases sitting between them. The CDR3 loop spans 13 amino acids. CDR1 and CDR2 from the germline V gene are MDHEN and SYDVKM.

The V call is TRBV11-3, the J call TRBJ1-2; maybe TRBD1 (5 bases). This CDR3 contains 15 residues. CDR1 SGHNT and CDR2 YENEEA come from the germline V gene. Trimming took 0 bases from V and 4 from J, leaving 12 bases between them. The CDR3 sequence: CASSLDSGGGYGYTF. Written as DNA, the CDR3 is TGTGCCAGCAGCTTAGATTCCGGGGGGGGCTATGGCTACACCTTC.

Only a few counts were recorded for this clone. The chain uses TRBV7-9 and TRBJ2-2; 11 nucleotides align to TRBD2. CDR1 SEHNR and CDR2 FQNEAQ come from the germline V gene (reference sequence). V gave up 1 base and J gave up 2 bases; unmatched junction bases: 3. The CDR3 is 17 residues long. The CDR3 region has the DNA TGTGCCAGCAGCTTAGACCTAGCGGGAGGCAACACCGGGGAGCTGTTTTTT. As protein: CASSLDLAGGNTGELFF. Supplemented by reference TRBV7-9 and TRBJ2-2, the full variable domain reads DTGVSQNPRHKITKRGQNVTFRCDPISEHNRLYWYRQTLGQGPEFLTYFQNEAQLEKSRLLSDRFSAERPKGSFSTLEIQRTEQGDSAMYLCASSLDLAGGNTGELFFGEGSRLTVL.